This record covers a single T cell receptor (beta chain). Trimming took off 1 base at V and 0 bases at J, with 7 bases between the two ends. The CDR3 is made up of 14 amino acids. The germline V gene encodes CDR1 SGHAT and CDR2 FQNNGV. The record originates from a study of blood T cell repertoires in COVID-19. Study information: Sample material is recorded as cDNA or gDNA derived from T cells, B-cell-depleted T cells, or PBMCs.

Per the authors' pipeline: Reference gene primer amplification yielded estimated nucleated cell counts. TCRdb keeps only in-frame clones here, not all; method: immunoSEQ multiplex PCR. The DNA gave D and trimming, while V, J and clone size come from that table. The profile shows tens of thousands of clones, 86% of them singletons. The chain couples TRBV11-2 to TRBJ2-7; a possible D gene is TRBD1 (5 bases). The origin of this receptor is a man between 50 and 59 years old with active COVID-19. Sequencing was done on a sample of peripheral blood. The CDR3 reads CASSLGQYSYEQYF. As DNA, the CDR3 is TGTGCCAGCAGCTTAGGACAGTACTCCTACGAGCAGTACTTC.